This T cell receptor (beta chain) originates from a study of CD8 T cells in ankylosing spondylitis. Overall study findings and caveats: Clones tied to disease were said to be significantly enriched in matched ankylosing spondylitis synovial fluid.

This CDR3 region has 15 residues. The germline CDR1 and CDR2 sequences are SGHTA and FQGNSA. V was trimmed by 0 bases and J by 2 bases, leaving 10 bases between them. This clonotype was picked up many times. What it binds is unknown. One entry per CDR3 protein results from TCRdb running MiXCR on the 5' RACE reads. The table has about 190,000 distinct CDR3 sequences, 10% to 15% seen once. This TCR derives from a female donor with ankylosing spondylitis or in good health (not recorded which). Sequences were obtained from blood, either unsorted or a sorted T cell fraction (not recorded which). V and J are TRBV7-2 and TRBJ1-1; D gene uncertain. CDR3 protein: CASSLASRINTEAFF. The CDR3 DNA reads TGTGCCAGCAGCTTAGCATCGCGGATCAACACTGAAGCTTTCTTT.